This T cell receptor beta chain is drawn from a study of T cells in Graves' hyperthyroidism and ophthalmopathy (dated by TCRdb to about 2019). General notes on the study: Peripheral blood was sampled at the time of initial diagnosis, prior to any treatment. To identify TCR V-J signatures that set the groups apart, the researchers used a discovery cohort of 95 to 100 patients, made up of around 40 with Graves' ophthalmopathy and about 60 with stable Graves' hyperthyroidism. An independent validation cohort of 18 to 20 hyperthyroidism patients and about 15 patients who later progressed to ophthalmopathy tested prospective prediction of ophthalmopathy. The approximately 98 discovery patients were randomly divided into training and test sets at a 7:3 ratio. The study also compared thyroid tissue and blood T-cell repertoires from roughly six Graves' hyperthyroidism patients. Following sampling, methimazole starting at 30 mg daily was given to hyperthyroidism patients, and high-dose intravenous methylprednisolone was given to ophthalmopathy patients. According to the paper, TCR Vbeta CDR3 sequencing was carried out on over 130 peripheral blood samples, which came from 40 to 45 ophthalmopathy, some 73 hyperthyroidism and approximately 17 progressor patients. On the study overall, not on this receptor specifically: In validation, the model predicted progression to ophthalmopathy with approximately 70% sensitivity and around 72% specificity, a median of around six months before onset. Most expanded thyroid clonotypes (frequency above 0.001) were also detected in blood, a finding suggesting that blood repertoires may reflect thyroid immune responses. A model built on a 13 V-J signature distinguished ophthalmopathy from stable hyperthyroidism, reaching roughly 88% sensitivity and around 81% specificity in cross-validation and 80%/75% in testing. No statistical method was used to set the sample size in advance, and investigators knew the group allocation.

The TCR beta CDR3 regions were amplified from RNA transcripts. For the first round of RT-PCR on the TCR CDR3, the HTBI primer set was used together with the Qiagen OneStep RT-PCR kit. The libraries were constructed in a second round of multiplex PCR and then size-selected and purified. Sequencing of the libraries was done on an Illumina HiSeq2000 using paired-end 100 bp reads. Per the authors' processing: SOAPnuke was used to process the raw data, with reads discarded if the reads contained adapters or uncalled bases, had a mean Phred below 15, or lacked an exact constant-primer or identifier match. COPE v1.2.5 was used to merge high-quality paired reads, and clonotypes were defined as unique nucleotide sequences. MiTCR v1.1 was used to align the clonotypes against IMGT TRBV, TRBD and TRBJ reference segments. Only V-J combinations with frequency above 0.0001, covering 98% to 99.2% of repertoires, were analysed. A TCS score was defined as the ratio between F50 (clonal expansion) and ExV (chaos), using BLOSUM62-based TCRdist between CDR3 peptides within each V-J. Welch's t-statistics and random forest reduced fewer than 550 V-J features to roughly 13, which were used in a naive Bayes classifier (R e1071). In TCRdb, the public reads were trimmed at Q25 with fastp and aligned with MiXCR, with productive beta chains retained. Here each entry gathers all rows of one CDR3 protein and keeps the most common genes and DNA. In this record, the V and J calls reflect TCRdb's handling and not the investigators' own analysis. Present in this sample are almost 500,000 distinct CDR3 sequences, approximately 22% of which were seen just once. The ten largest clones take up 45% to 55% of the sample.

Ophthalmopathy patients had moderately to severely active disease, Clinical Activity Score of at least 3, NOSPECS grade of at least 4, and duration under 3 months. Any patient with an uncontrolled infection, another autoimmune disease, pregnancy or lactation was excluded. Diagnoses were based on clinical symptoms, serum thyroxine and TRAb, thyroid ultrasound and orbital computed tomography. Ficoll-Paque density gradient centrifugation was used to isolate PBMCs from about 10 ml of fresh peripheral blood. Total RNA was extracted using Trizol reagent, and RNA quality was assessed on an Agilent 2100 Bioanalyzer. From its cysteine to its phenylalanine, the CDR3 spans 14 amino acids. Solely the CDR3 DNA is kept, with 42 bases framed from the first base. The germline V and J ends show losses of 4 bases and 11 bases respectively, and no gene match explains 8 bases of the junction. In the germline V gene (reference sequence), CDR1 corresponds to MNHEY and CDR2 to SMNVEV.

This clonotype showed up just a few times. Its antigen is not yet known. No quality values exist for individual bases; no much larger clone is one base distant. The sequence derives from a woman in her 70s with Graves' ophthalmopathy. The specimen sequenced was blood. Recombination connected TRBV27 to TRBJ1-5, with TRBD1 matching 10 junction bases. The DNA sequence is as follows: TGTGCCAGCAGTTCCCGGGACAGGGGCATGGCCCAGCATTTT. Translation gives CASSSRDRGMAQHF.